Listed below are T cell receptor beta chains from one sample, sequenced in a study of graft-versus-host responses after intestinal transplantation. Assay: immunoSEQ multiplex PCR; the TCRdb copy retains only in-frame clones and omits some. The table has 90,000 to 130,000 clones, just under 95% seen once; the top ten hold more than 0.95%. Antigen specificity for these receptors is unknown. This material consisted of unstimulated CD8+ T cells sorted from spleen or lymph node cells, taken before transplant. The receptor source for this set is a human donor who was the organ donor for an intestinal transplant. Both conserved end residues are part of each CDR3. A D gene is named only where the DNA matches it firmly. Clone size appears in some rows only: once, few, many, or a class for an expanded clone.

cdr3_aa: CASSDRLLGGRFQPQHF
cdr3_nt: TGTGCCAGCAGTGATCGACTCTTAGGGGGCCGGTTTCAGCCCCAGCATTTT
v_call: TRBV6-1
d_call: TRBD1
clone_size: few
j_call: TRBJ1-5

cdr3_aa: CASSHLDRPSEKLFF
cdr3_nt: TGCGCCAGCAGCCACTTGGACAGGCCTTCCGAAAAACTGTTTTTT
v_call: TRBV4-1
d_call: TRBD1
clone_size: -
j_call: TRBJ1-4

cdr3_aa: CASSVDPGLSNEQFF
cdr3_nt: TGTGCCAGCAGCGTAGACCCCGGACTGTCAAATGAGCAGTTCTTC
v_call: TRBV9
d_call: -
clone_size: -
j_call: TRBJ2-1

cdr3_aa: CASSLFAGDNYEQYF
cdr3_nt: TGTGCCAGCAGTTTGTTTGCCGGGGATAACTACGAGCAGTACTTC
v_call: TRBV27
d_call: -
clone_size: -
j_call: TRBJ2-7

cdr3_aa: CASSDRQGRDTGELFF
cdr3_nt: TGTGCCAGCAGTGATAGACAGGGGAGGGACACCGGGGAGCTGTTTTTT
v_call: TRBV6-1
d_call: -
clone_size: once
j_call: TRBJ2-2

cdr3_aa: CASSGLTEQYF
cdr3_nt: TGCGCCAGCAGCGGCCTGACCGAGCAGTACTTC
v_call: TRBV4-3
d_call: -
clone_size: -
j_call: TRBJ2-7

cdr3_aa: CSVLTGTTSYEQYF
cdr3_nt: TGCAGCGTCCTCACCGGGACAACTTCCTACGAGCAGTACTTC
v_call: TRBV29-1
d_call: -
clone_size: -
j_call: TRBJ2-7

cdr3_aa: CSVLGTGGRGPEAFF
cdr3_nt: TGCAGCGTCCTTGGGACAGGGGGCAGGGGGCCTGAAGCTTTCTTT
v_call: TRBV29-1
d_call: TRBD1
clone_size: once
j_call: TRBJ1-1

cdr3_aa: CASSWGAAGIGEKLFF
cdr3_nt: TGTGCCAGCAGCTGGGGGGCAGCGGGCATTGGGGAAAAACTGTTTTTT
v_call: TRBV11-2
d_call: -
clone_size: once
j_call: TRBJ1-4

cdr3_aa: CASSGASGRGEQFF
cdr3_nt: TGTGCCAGCAGCGGGGCTAGCGGGAGAGGGGAGCAGTTCTTC
v_call: TRBV9
d_call: TRBD2
clone_size: -
j_call: TRBJ2-1

cdr3_aa: CASSLRGQGNTEAFF
cdr3_nt: TGTGCCAGCAGCTTGAGGGGACAGGGGAACACTGAAGCTTTCTTT
v_call: TRBV5-4
d_call: TRBD1
clone_size: -
j_call: TRBJ1-1

cdr3_aa: CAWTSRLATYNEQFF
cdr3_nt: TGTGCCTGGACCTCGCGGCTAGCGACCTACAATGAGCAGTTCTTC
v_call: TRBV30
d_call: -
clone_size: -
j_call: TRBJ2-1

cdr3_aa: CASSWGSNTGELFF
cdr3_nt: TGTGCCAGCAGTTGGGGGTCGAACACCGGGGAGCTGTTTTTT
v_call: TRBV25-1
d_call: -
clone_size: -
j_call: TRBJ2-2

cdr3_aa: CASSLGTGEGTEAFF
cdr3_nt: TGCGCCAGCAGCTTGGGAACAGGGGAAGGAACTGAAGCTTTCTTT
v_call: TRBV5-1
d_call: TRBD1
clone_size: few
j_call: TRBJ1-1

cdr3_aa: CASSLDDRGSYEQYF
cdr3_nt: TGTGCCAGCAGCCTAGATGACAGGGGGTCCTACGAGCAGTACTTC
v_call: TRBV2
d_call: TRBD1
clone_size: -
j_call: TRBJ2-7

cdr3_aa: CASSLGQGETQYF
cdr3_nt: TGTGCCAGCAGCTTAGGACAGGGAGAGACCCAGTACTTC
v_call: TRBV7-9
d_call: TRBD1
clone_size: few
j_call: TRBJ2-5

cdr3_aa: CASSLILAGEQYF
cdr3_nt: TGTGCCAGCAGTTTAATACTAGCTGGCGAGCAGTACTTC
v_call: TRBV28
d_call: -
clone_size: -
j_call: TRBJ2-7

cdr3_aa: CASSYRGATEAFF
cdr3_nt: TGTGCCAGCAGTTACAGGGGAGCCACTGAAGCTTTCTTT
v_call: TRBV27
d_call: TRBD1
clone_size: -
j_call: TRBJ1-1

cdr3_aa: CASSHLTGASYNEQFF
cdr3_nt: TGCGCCAGCAGCCACCTGACAGGGGCATCTTACAATGAGCAGTTCTTC
v_call: TRBV4-1
d_call: TRBD1
clone_size: -
j_call: TRBJ2-1

cdr3_aa: CASSLGQGATDTQYF
cdr3_nt: TGTGCCAGCAGCTTAGGGCAGGGGGCGACAGATACGCAGTATTTT
v_call: TRBV7-3
d_call: TRBD1
clone_size: -
j_call: TRBJ2-3

cdr3_aa: CASSPRQGGLHEQYF
cdr3_nt: TGTGCCAGCAGCCCTCGTCAGGGGGGCCTCCACGAGCAGTACTTC
v_call: TRBV7-2
d_call: -
clone_size: -
j_call: TRBJ2-7

cdr3_aa: CSVEGTQYF
cdr3_nt: TGCAGCGTCGAGGGTACGCAGTATTTT
v_call: TRBV29-1
d_call: -
clone_size: -
j_call: TRBJ2-3

cdr3_aa: CASSEGAAYGYTF
cdr3_nt: TGTGCCAGCAGTGAAGGGGCAGCTTATGGCTACACCTTC
v_call: TRBV2
d_call: -
clone_size: -
j_call: TRBJ1-2

cdr3_aa: CASSTTDLSNEQFF
cdr3_nt: TGTGCCAGTAGTACCACCGACCTATCCAATGAGCAGTTCTTC
v_call: TRBV19
d_call: -
clone_size: -
j_call: TRBJ2-1

cdr3_aa: CASRTWKNREESETQYF
cdr3_nt: TGTGCCAGCAGAACTTGGAAAAACAGGGAGGAGTCCGAGACCCAGTACTTC
v_call: TRBV27
d_call: -
clone_size: once
j_call: TRBJ2-5

cdr3_aa: CASSEGGSGTTDTQYF
cdr3_nt: TGTGCCAGCAGTGAGGGTGGTAGCGGGACAACAGATACGCAGTATTTT
v_call: TRBV2
d_call: TRBD2
clone_size: -
j_call: TRBJ2-3

cdr3_aa: CASSPYNEQFF
cdr3_nt: TGTGCCAGCAGCCCCTACAATGAGCAGTTCTTC
v_call: TRBV21-1
d_call: -
clone_size: once
j_call: TRBJ2-1

cdr3_aa: CASSLAGSSYEQYF
cdr3_nt: TGTGCCAGCAGCTTGGCAGGGTCCTCCTACGAGCAGTACTTC
v_call: TRBV5-4
d_call: -
clone_size: -
j_call: TRBJ2-7